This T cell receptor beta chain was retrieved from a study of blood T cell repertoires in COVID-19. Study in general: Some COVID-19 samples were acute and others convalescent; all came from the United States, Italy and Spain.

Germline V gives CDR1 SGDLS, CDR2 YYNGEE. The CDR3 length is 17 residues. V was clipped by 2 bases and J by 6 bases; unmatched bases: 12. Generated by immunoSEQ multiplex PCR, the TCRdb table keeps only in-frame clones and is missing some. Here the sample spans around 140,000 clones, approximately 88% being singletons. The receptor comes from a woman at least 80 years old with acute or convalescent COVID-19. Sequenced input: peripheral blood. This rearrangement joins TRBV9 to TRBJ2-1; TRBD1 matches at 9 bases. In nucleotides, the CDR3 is TGTGCCAGCAGCGTTTCTGGGGGGACAGGGTCGGCCAATGAGCAGTTCTTC. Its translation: CASSVSGGTGSANEQFF. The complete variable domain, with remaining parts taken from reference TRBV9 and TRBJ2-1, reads DSGVTQTPKHLITATGQRVTLRCSPRSGDLSVYWYQQSLDQGLQFLIQYYNGEERAKGNILERFSAQQFPDLHSELNLSSLELGDSALYFCASSVSGGTGSANEQFFGPGTRLTVL.